The 13 T cell receptor beta chains presented below share a single source sample, sequenced in a study of blood T cell repertoires in COVID-19. Method: immunoSEQ multiplex PCR; TCRdb's copy keeps in-frame clones and lacks some. The data show approximately 230,000 clones, about 90% seen once. The specimen sequenced was PBMCs or T cells enriched from blood (not recorded which). The receptor source for this set is a woman in her fifties or sixties with acute COVID-19.

The chain is built from TRBV6-2 or TRBV6-3 and TRBJ2-1, with 11 positions matching TRBD2. V trimming: 2 bases; J trimming: 2 bases; junction bases outside the gene matches: 8. There are 18 residues in the CDR3. Germline V gene sequence: CDR1 MNHEY, CDR2 SVGEGT. CDR3 sequence reads: CASSYRLGLAGTYNEQFF. CDR3 in DNA: TGTGCCAGCAGTTACCGTCTTGGACTAGCGGGCACCTACAATGAGCAGTTCTTC.

This clone showed up just once. The V call is TRBV28, the J call TRBJ1-2; possibly TRBD1 for D (5 bases). V gave up 2 bases and J gave up 4 bases, with 11 bases separating them. CDR1 MDHEN and CDR2 SYDVKM come from the germline V gene. The CDR3 loop spans 14 amino acids. CDR3 coding DNA: TGTGCCAGCAGTTTAAGCAGGGCCACCTATGGCTACACCTTC. This sequence encodes CASSLSRATYGYTF.

This clone was seen more than once but under ten times. The chain is built from TRBV3-1 (or the pseudogene TRBV3-2) and TRBJ2-5; no firm D call. V lost 0 bases and J 7 bases, leaving 3 bases between the germline ends. CDR1 and CDR2 from the germline V gene are LGHDT and YNNKEL (reference sequence). The CDR3 consists of 11 residues. CDR3 in DNA: TGTGCCAGCAGCCAAGACTGGACCCAGTACTTC. It specifies CASSQDWTQYF.

The chain has TRBV10-3 and TRBJ1-5; possibly TRBD1 for D (6 bases). This CDR3 has 14 residues. Trimming took off 9 bases at V and 7 bases at J, with 19 bases between the two ends. Germline V gene lookup returns CDR1 ENHRY and CDR2 SYGVKD. CDR3 in amino acids: CAISQGGGIQPQHF. DNA for the CDR3: TGTGCCATTTCACAGGGAGGGGGTATCCAGCCCCAGCATTTT.

This chain joins TRBV28 and TRBJ2-7, with 9 bases matching TRBD1. V lost 6 bases to trimming and J lost 6 bases; unmatched junction nucleotides: 6. Germline CDR1 and CDR2: MDHEN and SYDVKM. The CDR3 is made up of 13 amino acids. The CDR3 sequence: CASSPGQGGEQYF. CDR3 DNA: TGTGCCAGCAGCCCGGGACAGGGCGGCGAGCAGTACTTC. Full variable domain (missing parts from reference TRBV28 and TRBJ2-7): DVKVTQSSRYLVKRTGEKVFLECVQDMDHENMFWYRQDPGLGLRLIYFSYDVKMKEKGDIPEGYSVSREKKERFSLILESASTNQTSMYLCASSPGQGGEQYFGPGTRLTVT.

The chain is built from TRBV28 and TRBJ1-6; 7 bases match TRBD1. The CDR3 loop spans 15 amino acids. V was clipped by 2 bases and J by 8 bases; unmatched bases: 6. In germline, CDR1 is MDHEN, CDR2 SYDVKM. The CDR3 loop is CASSLGQAFYSPLHF. Written as DNA, the CDR3 is TGTGCCAGCAGTTTAGGACAGGCCTTCTATTCACCCCTCCACTTT.

This chain joins TRBV5-1 and TRBJ2-1, with D perhaps matching TRBD1 (6 bases). CDR3 length: 14 residues. Germline values: CDR1 SGHRS, CDR2 YFSETQ. Trimming left V 7 bases short and J 2 bases short, with 13 bases between. The CDR3 here is CASSRQETYNEQFF. Here the CDR3 DNA reads TGCGCCAGCTCGCGACAGGAAACCTACAATGAGCAGTTCTTC.

The genes are TRBV4-1 and TRBJ2-1, with TRBD2 matching over 8 bases. The CDR3 is 17 residues long. Germline CDR1 reads MGHRA; CDR2 reads YSYEKL. Trimming at V came to 3 bases and at J to 9 bases, leaving 16 bases not matched to a gene. The CDR3 DNA sequence: TGCGCCAGCAGCCAGTCTGAAAGACTAGCGATAATTAGTGAGCAGTTCTTC. Its translation is CASSQSERLAIISEQFF.

Points on this clone: In the same sample, other DNA sequences code for this CDR3. The chain employs TRBV19 and TRBJ1-2; D is unclear. The germline V gene encodes CDR1 LNHDA and CDR2 SQIVND (reference sequence). The V end lost 5 bases, the J end lost 0 bases, and 4 bases lay between the germline ends. The CDR3 is 12 amino acids. The CDR3 nucleotides read TGTGCCAGTAGTCCAGCTAACTATGGCTACACCTTC. Its translation: CASSPANYGYTF.

The table lists this clone with a count of one. The genes are TRBV4-1 and TRBJ2-7; 11 nucleotides match TRBD2. CDR1 is MGHRA, CDR2 YSYEKL, per germline. V gave up 4 bases and J gave up 2 bases; unmatched junction bases: 4. CDR3 length equals 15 residues. The CDR3 nucleotides are TGCGCCAGCAGCCTTACTAGCGGGAGTACCTACGAGCAGTACTTC. Its translation: CASSLTSGSTYEQYF.

The gene calls are TRBV18 and TRBJ1-2; D ambiguous. The CDR3 runs to 14 residues. Germline CDR1 reads KGHSH; CDR2 reads LQKENI. V lost 3 bases, J lost 8 bases, and 16 bases lay in between. CDR3: CASSPYDKAGGYTF. CDR3 nucleotide sequence: TGTGCCAGCTCACCCTATGACAAGGCTGGCGGCTACACCTTC.

This clone appeared a single time. The chain combines TRBV18 with TRBJ2-4; D may be TRBD1 (6 bases). The germline CDR1 and CDR2 sequences are KGHSH and LQKENI. CDR3 size: 16 residues. Trimming cost V 3 bases and J 0 bases, with 12 bases left between them. The CDR3 spells CASSPPGHLAKNIQYF. The CDR3 DNA sequence: TGTGCCAGCTCACCCCCGGGACACCTAGCCAAAAACATTCAGTACTTC.

The rearrangement joins TRBV18 to TRBJ1-1; 7 bases align to TRBD1. In germline, CDR1 is KGHSH, CDR2 LQKENI. The CDR3 sequence is 14 residues long. The J segment lost 1 base and the V segment lost 5 bases, leaving 4 bases of the junction unmatched. DNA of the CDR3: TGTGCCAGCTCAAAGGACAGGCCGAACACTGAAGCTTTCTTT. This gives the protein CASSKDRPNTEAFF.